This TCR beta chain was captured in a study of T cell repertoires in cytomegalovirus infection. In the study overall: TCR beta signatures that were public indicated CMV infection and matching HLA type. Study-level results: Dominating the ex vivo response were HLA-C-restricted CMV-specific TCR beta clonotypes. Accumulated public TCR beta family frequency recognized individuals carrying CMV together with the relevant HLA.

This clonotype was observed a single time. What it recognizes is unknown. MiXCR, applied by TCRdb to the reads, yields one record per CDR3 protein. Found here are about 920,000 distinct CDR3 sequences, 31% of them singletons; the top ten hold around 15%. The V gene's germline CDR1 is SGHVS and CDR2 FNYEAQ. This CDR3 is built from 15 residues. Trimming took 6 bases from V and 4 from J; bases not matched to a gene: 9. The rearrangement links TRBV7-6 to TRBJ1-5, with 7 bases matching TRBD1. The sequencing used cultured CD8+ T cells from PBMCs, collected from culture after CMV antigen stimulation. This clonotype originated in a human donor in good health (CMV status not recorded). Some clones in this sample may be carry-over from other donors' samples. The CDR3 protein is CASSRGPGWNQPQHF. The CDR3 coding sequence is TGTGCCAGCAGTAGGGGGCCAGGGTGGAATCAGCCCCAGCATTTT.